This T cell receptor (beta chain) was sequenced for a study of CD8 T cells in Susac syndrome. CDR3 length: 16 residues. The V and J ends lost 1 base and 0 bases respectively, with 13 bases between them. CDR1 and CDR2 from the germline V gene are GTSNPN and SVGIG (reference sequence). RNA in amounts of roughly 0.45 to 1 ug was reverse transcribed with random hexamers. By means of immunoSEQ multiplex PCR, TCR beta CDR3 spanning 54 Vbeta and 13 Jbeta underwent amplification. TCRdb re-derived calls from the immunoSEQ multiplex PCR reads in MiXCR, one entry per CDR3 protein. The profile shows some 170,000 distinct CDR3 sequences, just over 90% of them singletons.

Sequencing was done on a sample of CD4+ T cells from PBMCs. The chain carries TRBV30 and TRBJ2-1; D is perhaps TRBD2 (6 bases). This TCR came from a human donor in good health. The DNA for the CDR3 is TGTGCCTGGAGTGATTTGGGGGGAAGCTCCTACAATGAGCAGTTCTTC. It codes for CAWSDLGGSSYNEQFF.